A single sample gave rise to the 9 T cell receptor beta chains below, sequenced in a study of cytomegalovirus exposure and HLA in healthy donors. The PCR made use of 60 Vbeta and 13 Jbeta primers. Only in-frame clones appear in the TCRdb table, and some are missing; sequencing was by immunoSEQ multiplex PCR. This table holds some 180,000 clones, about 85% found once. What was sequenced was PBMCs. These receptors originate from a girl between 10 and 17 years old in good health and CMV-seropositive.

The V gene is TRBV7-9, the J gene TRBJ2-1, with TRBD2 matching 7 bases. Trimming at V came to 7 bases and at J to 7 bases, leaving 13 bases not matched to a gene. The V gene's germline CDR1 is SEHNR and CDR2 FQNEAQ (reference sequence). This CDR3 contains 15 residues. This chain's CDR3 is CASTLSGTTENEQFF. CDR3 DNA sequence: TGTGCCAGCACCCTATCCGGGACTACCGAAAATGAGCAGTTCTTC.

The chain carries TRBV27 and TRBJ2-7; a possible D gene is TRBD2 (5 bases). This CDR3 region has 15 residues. Germline V gene lookup returns CDR1 MNHEY and CDR2 SMNVEV (reference sequence). The V gene lost 4 bases and the J gene lost 2 bases, with 15 bases spanning the gap. The DNA of the CDR3 is TGTGCCAGCAGTTCCCGACTATCCAGCGCCTACGAGCAGTACTTC. Protein sequence: CASSSRLSSAYEQYF.

CDR3 sequence (DNA): TGTGCCAGCAGTTTATCGACATTGGGCACTGAAGCTTTCTTT. Residues: CASSLSTLGTEAFF. The V gene is TRBV27, the J gene TRBJ1-1; no reliable D call. From germline, CDR1 is MNHEY and CDR2 SMNVEV (reference sequence). V was cut by 0 bases and J by 4 bases, with 9 bases left in between. CDR3 size: 14 residues.

The V call is TRBV7-9, the J call TRBJ2-2, with D possibly TRBD2 on 6 matching bases. Germline values: CDR1 SEHNR, CDR2 FQNEAQ (reference sequence). CDR3 length: 13 amino acids. V was pared by 3 bases and J by 8 bases, with 10 bases between. In DNA, the CDR3 is TGTGCCAGCAGCTTTGGAGGGGCAGGGGAGCTGTTTTTT. Its protein product is CASSFGGAGELFF.

This clone was picked up one time. The chain carries TRBV10-1 and TRBJ2-7; 10 positions match TRBD1. The V and J ends lost 2 bases and 3 bases, in that order; junction bases with no gene match: 4. This CDR3 contains 15 residues. Germline V gene lookup returns CDR1 WNHNN and CDR2 SYGVQD (reference sequence). This CDR3 is CASSERTGGIYEQYF. As DNA, the CDR3 is TGCGCCAGCAGTGAGAGGACAGGGGGAATCTACGAGCAGTACTTC.

The chain uses TRBV5-1 and TRBJ1-2; D possibly corresponds to TRBD1 (6 bases). V was shortened by 7 bases and J by 4 bases, with 17 bases between the two germline ends. CDR1 is SGHRS and CDR2 is YFSETQ in the germline V gene. This CDR3 comprises 14 residues. The CDR3 coding sequence is TGCGCCAGCTCAGCTCGAGGGACAACCTATGGCTACACCTTC. This encodes CASSARGTTYGYTF.

The chain uses TRBV4-1 and TRBJ1-2; D is possibly TRBD1 (5 bases). The CDR3 runs 14 residues. Germline loops: CDR1 MGHRA, CDR2 YSYEKL. The V end was cut by 3 bases, the J end by 2 bases, with 10 bases between. CDR3: CASSQTEENYGYTF. The CDR3 DNA reads TGCGCCAGCAGCCAGACAGAGGAAAACTATGGCTACACCTTC.

This clone was picked up one time. This chain joins TRBV11-2 and TRBJ2-7; 11 nucleotides line up with TRBD2. The J segment lost 5 bases and the V segment lost 5 bases, leaving 8 bases of the junction unmatched. Germline CDR1 reads SGHAT; CDR2 reads FQNNGV. This CDR3 spans 15 amino acids. The CDR3 sequence: CASSDSGRAYHEQYF. CDR3 coding DNA: TGTGCCAGCAGCGATAGCGGGAGGGCCTACCACGAGCAGTACTTC.

The chain employs TRBV19 and TRBJ2-3; D ambiguous. Germline V gene sequence: CDR1 LNHDA, CDR2 SQIVND (reference sequence). The CDR3 totals 15 residues. V was trimmed by 1 base and J by 0 bases, leaving 8 bases between them. The CDR3 is CASSIGGTSTDTQYF. Here the CDR3 DNA reads TGTGCCAGTAGTATAGGAGGTACTAGCACAGATACGCAGTATTTT.